The next 22 T cell receptor beta chains were all read from a single sample in a study of blood T cell repertoires in COVID-19 (TCRdb year 2020). Library creation used the immunoSEQ multiplex PCR assay. TCRdb retrieved this table from immuneACCESS and kept in-frame rearrangements only. Not all clones are present; in checked studies, unresolved V genes account for under half, and no reason is known for the remainder. This sample gives roughly 150,000 clones in total; around 83% of them show up just once. The ten largest clonotypes hold almost 10% of the sample. Material: peripheral blood. Receptors were obtained from a woman between 50 and 59 years old with acute or convalescent COVID-19.

The V call is TRBV7-9, the J call TRBJ2-7, with TRBD2 matching 11 bases. Germline values: CDR1 SEHNR, CDR2 FQNEAQ (reference sequence). The trim removed 4 bases at V and 0 bases at J, leaving 8 bases unmatched. This CDR3 is built from 17 residues. CDR3 coding DNA: TGTGCCAGCAGCTCAGCCGGGACTAGCGGAAGCTCCTACGAGCAGTACTTC. It translates to CASSSAGTSGSSYEQYF.

The J gene is TRBJ1-6, the V gene TRBV5-6; D might be TRBD1 (5 bases). This CDR3 has 15 amino acids. V lost 1 base, J lost 4 bases, and 9 bases lay in between. CDR1 and CDR2 (germline): SGHDT, YYEEEE. CDR3 protein: CASSLQGRYNSPLHF. The CDR3 nucleotides are TGTGCCAGCAGCTTGCAGGGCCGATATAATTCACCCCTCCACTTT. Full variable domain (outside the CDR3, taken from reference TRBV5-6 and TRBJ1-6): DAGVTQSPTHLIKTRGQQVTLRCSPKSGHDTVSWYQQALGQGPQFIFQYYEEEERQRGNFPDRFSGHQFPNYSSELNVNALLLGDSALYLCASSLQGRYNSPLHFGNGTRLTVT.

A few counts support this clone. V and J are TRBV11-2 and TRBJ1-1; D remains unclear. CDR3 length: 14 amino acids. Between the trimmed V and J ends, which lost 4 bases and 6 bases, there was a span of 15 bases. Germline loops: CDR1 SGHAT, CDR2 FQNNGV. CDR3 sequence reads: CASSSETRRAEAFF. The CDR3, as DNA: TGTGCCAGCAGCTCCGAGACTAGGCGCGCTGAAGCTTTCTTT.

V is TRBV4-3 and J is TRBJ1-6, with D maybe TRBD1 (6 bases). The CDR3 consists of 15 residues. Germline assignment: CDR1 LGHNA and CDR2 YSLEER. The V and J ends lost 6 bases and 0 bases respectively, with 9 bases between them. The CDR3 nucleotides are TGCGCCAGCAGAGACAGGAGCTCCTATAATTCACCCCTCCACTTT. Amino acid sequence: CASRDRSSYNSPLHF.

The chain links TRBV9 to TRBJ1-1; TRBD1 might be the D (5 bases). The CDR3 is 13 residues long. Germline CDR1 SGDLS, CDR2 YYNGEE. Trimming stripped 2 bases from V and 2 bases from J, with 7 bases between. The CDR3 sequence: CASSVDSNTEAFF. CDR3 nucleotides: TGTGCCAGCAGCGTTGACAGTAACACTGAAGCTTTCTTT. The entire variable domain, with the rest obtained from reference TRBV9 and TRBJ1-1, is as follows: DSGVTQTPKHLITATGQRVTLRCSPRSGDLSVYWYQQSLDQGLQFLIQYYNGEERAKGNILERFSAQQFPDLHSELNLSSLELGDSALYFCASSVDSNTEAFFGQGTRLTVV.

This clone was seen more than once but under ten times. J is TRBJ1-4 and V is TRBV7-2; D call uncertain. Germline CDR1 SGHTA, CDR2 FQGNSA. The CDR3 covers 13 residues. V lost 1 base to trimming and J lost 6 bases, with 6 bases between them. For the CDR3, the DNA is TGTGCCAGCAGCTTAGAGCGGTATGAAAAACTGTTTTTT. This codes for CASSLERYEKLFF.

CDR3 loop: CASSLGARAGDTGELFF. The CDR3 coding sequence is TGTGCCAGCAGCTTGGGCGCGAGAGCGGGGGACACCGGGGAGCTGTTTTTT. The chain couples TRBV5-5 to TRBJ2-2, with 8 bases identical to TRBD2. Germline V CDR1 and CDR2: SGHKS, YYEKEE (reference sequence). After removal of 0 bases from V and 3 bases from J, the junction contained 7 bases not matched to a gene. The CDR3 runs to 17 residues. The whole variable domain, remainder taken from reference TRBV5-5 and TRBJ2-2, is DAGVTQSPTHLIKTRGQQVTLRCSPISGHKSVSWYQQVLGQGPQFIFQYYEKEERGRGNFPDRFSARQFPNYSSELNVNALLLGDSALYLCASSLGARAGDTGELFFGEGSRLTVL.

V usage is TRBV19 and J usage is TRBJ2-1; 9 positions agree with TRBD1. The germline CDR1 and CDR2 sequences are LNHDA and SQIVND (reference sequence). The CDR3 covers 15 residues. Trimming took 6 bases from V and 3 from J; bases not matched to a gene: 6. The CDR3 here is CASRSRQGDYNEQFF. Here the CDR3 DNA reads TGTGCCAGTAGAAGCCGACAGGGGGACTACAATGAGCAGTTCTTC.

This chain connects TRBV25-1 to TRBJ2-1; D remains ambiguous. The CDR3 contains 12 residues. V was shortened by 4 bases and J by 4 bases, with 5 bases between the two germline ends. CDR1 and CDR2 from the germline V gene are MGHDK and SYGVNS. The CDR3 loop reads CASSVSYNEQFF. As DNA, the CDR3 is TGTGCCAGCAGTGTGAGTTACAATGAGCAGTTCTTC. Based on the CDR3 plus reference TRBV25-1 and TRBJ2-1, the full variable domain is EADIYQTPRYLVIGTGKKITLECSQTMGHDKMYWYQQDPGMELHLIHYSYGVNSTEKGDLSSESTVSRIRTEHFPLTLESARPSHTSQYLCASSVSYNEQFFGPGTRLTVL.

The chain employs TRBV2 and TRBJ1-1; TRBD1 is a possible D gene (6 bases). V lost 6 bases and J 1 base, leaving 12 bases between the germline ends. This CDR3 is built from 14 residues. Germline CDR1 and CDR2: SNHLY and FYNNEI. CDR3 protein: CASRGGTRNTEAFF. The CDR3 nucleotides are TGTGCCAGCAGAGGTGGGACAAGGAACACTGAAGCTTTCTTT.

The chain has TRBV5-1 and TRBJ2-2; D remains ambiguous. Per germline, CDR1 SGHRS and CDR2 YFSETQ. The length of the CDR3 is 13 residues. Trimming stripped 3 bases from V and 0 bases from J, with 3 bases between. DNA of the CDR3: TGCGCCAGCAGCTCCACGAACACCGGGGAGCTGTTTTTT. Its translation is CASSSTNTGELFF.

V usage is TRBV27 and J usage is TRBJ2-7; 8 bases are shared with TRBD2. J lost 6 bases, V lost 4 bases, and 5 bases had no gene match. This CDR3 has 13 amino acids. Germline lookup yields CDR1 MNHEY and CDR2 SMNVEV (reference sequence). The CDR3 loop is CASSWTSTGEQYF. The CDR3 DNA is TGTGCCAGCAGTTGGACTAGCACGGGCGAGCAGTACTTC.

The chain employs TRBV25-1 and TRBJ1-1, with TRBD1 matching over 12 bases. CDR1 MGHDK and CDR2 SYGVNS come from the germline V gene. This CDR3 spans 16 amino acids. Trimming removed 4 bases from V and 4 bases from J; junction bases left unmatched: 7. The CDR3 DNA is TGTGCCAGCAGTGTTTTGGGGACAGGGGGCCTCACTGAAGCTTTCTTT. Its protein product is CASSVLGTGGLTEAFF.

This clone has only one observation. The rearrangement links TRBV7-2 to TRBJ1-2; a weak D match, TRBD1 (5 bases). The length of the CDR3 is 13 residues. From germline, CDR1 is SGHTA and CDR2 FQGNSA. V gave up 3 bases and J gave up 6 bases, with 11 bases separating them. Written as DNA, the CDR3 is TGTGCCAGCAGCTTTTCGGCAGGGAATGGCTACACCTTC. It translates to CASSFSAGNGYTF.

The chain combines TRBV16 with TRBJ2-5; 7 bases agree with TRBD2. The germline V gene encodes CDR1 KGHSY and CDR2 FQNENV. The CDR3 loop spans 13 amino acids. V was pared by 2 bases and J by 5 bases, with 2 bases of the junction left unmatched. In DNA, the CDR3 is TGTGCCAGCAGCCAAACTAGCGCCGAGACCCAGTACTTC. Translating it yields CASSQTSAETQYF.

This chain uses TRBV2 with TRBJ2-7, with 11 bases aligning to TRBD1. This CDR3 region has 14 residues. Per germline, CDR1 SNHLY and CDR2 FYNNEI. V lost 6 bases and J lost 3; bases outside the gene matches: 4. This chain's CDR3 is CASSRTGGVYEQYF. For the CDR3, the DNA is TGTGCCAGCAGCAGGACAGGGGGCGTCTACGAGCAGTACTTC.

The V call is TRBV6-5, the J call TRBJ2-7, with 12 bases that match TRBD2. The ends lost 6 bases at V and 2 bases at J; junction bases unmatched: 5. Germline CDR1 is MNHEY and CDR2 is SVGAGI. The CDR3 runs to 15 residues. This CDR3 reads CASSRLAGATYEQYF. The CDR3 DNA reads TGTGCCAGCAGCCGACTAGCGGGAGCCACCTACGAGCAGTACTTC.

The rearrangement uses TRBV7-2 and TRBJ2-1, with a tentative D call TRBD2 (6 bases). The germline CDR1 and CDR2 sequences are SGHTA and FQGNSA. Trimming took 5 bases from V and 3 from J, leaving 14 bases between them. The CDR3 contains 15 residues. The CDR3 DNA is TGTGCCAGCAGCCTTAGCGGCGGATTCTACAATGAGCAGTTCTTC. Its protein is CASSLSGGFYNEQFF.

The chain links TRBV28 to TRBJ2-7; TRBD1 aligns across 10 bases. CDR1 and CDR2 from the germline V gene are MDHEN and SYDVKM. This CDR3 has 13 residues. J gave up 7 bases and V 7 bases, and 7 bases lay outside the gene matches. CDR3 coding DNA: TGTGCCAGCACCTCGACAGGGGGCGGTGAGCAGTACTTC. Translated, it gives CASTSTGGGEQYF.

The chain is built from TRBV6-4 and TRBJ2-3; 7 bases match TRBD1. The CDR3 has 14 amino acids. Germline V gene sequence: CDR1 MRHNA, CDR2 SNTAGT. V gave up 2 bases and J gave up 5 bases; unmatched junction bases: 4. In DNA form, the CDR3 reads TGTGCCAGCAGTGACCAGCAGGGGGTAGATACGCAGTATTTT. Translating it yields CASSDQQGVDTQYF.

The chain links TRBV4-1 to TRBJ2-1; no clear D. The CDR3 consists of 14 residues. In germline, CDR1 is MGHRA, CDR2 YSYEKL. V lost 0 bases to trimming and J lost 3 bases, with 6 bases between them. The CDR3 nucleotides are TGCGCCAGCAGCCAAGAGCCTAGCTACAATGAGCAGTTCTTC. Translating gives CASSQEPSYNEQFF.

This clone was detected a few times. The chain links TRBV23-1 to TRBJ1-5; D is unclear. TRBV23-1 is assigned to the ORF class and has an uncertain function. V was clipped by 2 bases and J by 0 bases, with 17 bases between them. This CDR3 has 18 residues. CDR3 in amino acids: CASSQLWTALSSNQPQHF. DNA of the CDR3: TGCGCCAGCAGTCAACTTTGGACTGCCCTCTCTAGCAATCAGCCCCAGCATTTT.